This T cell receptor (beta chain) comes out of a study of T cell responses to AZD1222 COVID-19 vaccine. Whole-study results and caveats: CD4 TCRs covered the whole spike, strongest at regions 160-218 and 743-854.

Concerning this clone itself: Its antigen is currently unknown.

This CDR3 has 15 amino acids. The ends lost 4 bases at V and 4 bases at J; junction bases unmatched: 6. The germline CDR1 and CDR2 sequences are KGHSH and LQKENI. Pooling covered second doses at about 4 or about 12 weeks. This table comes from immunoSEQ multiplex PCR, and its TCRdb copy is limited to in-frame clones, with some not included. The sample records some 42,000 clones, approximately 88% being singletons. The clonotype comes from an adult who received the AZD1222 COVID-19 vaccine. V gene TRBV18 combines with J gene TRBJ1-5, with 8 bases aligning to TRBD1. Sequenced material: peripheral blood, taken 28 days after the second AZD1222 dose. Here the CDR3 DNA reads TGTGCCAGCTCACTAGGACAGGGCGTGAATCAGCCCCAGCATTTT. Protein sequence: CASSLGQGVNQPQHF.